This T cell receptor (beta chain) originates from a study of blood T cell repertoires in COVID-19. On the study more broadly: PBMCs, B-cell-depleted T cells, or T cells provided the cDNA or gDNA that made up the material.

Assay: immunoSEQ multiplex PCR; the TCRdb copy retains only in-frame clones and omits some. The sample includes around 280,000 clones, around four fifths of them seen just once. Germline V gene data show CDR1 as DFQATT and CDR2 as SNEGSKA (reference sequence). The CDR3 totals 12 residues. The germline V and J ends were trimmed by 3 bases and 9 bases, with 12 bases remaining between them. Sequencing was performed on peripheral blood. The sequence was obtained from a woman aged 50 to 60 with active or convalescent COVID-19. This sequence joins TRBV20-1 and TRBJ2-1, with D possibly TRBD1 on 5 matching bases. CDR3 in DNA: TGCAGTGCTAGTAGGACAAGACGTGAGCAGTTCTTC. Protein sequence: CSASRTRREQFF.